Reported below is one TCR beta chain. The CDR3 loop spans 13 amino acids. Germline CDR1 SEHNR, CDR2 FQNEAQ (reference sequence). V lost 5 bases to trimming and J lost 8 bases; unmatched junction nucleotides: 7. These data come from a study of blood T cell repertoires in COVID-19. Across the study: The origin of the acute and convalescent COVID-19 samples was the United States, Italy and Spain. T cells, B-cell-depleted T cells, or PBMCs provided the cDNA or gDNA that served as material.

Per the original data handling: Amplification of reference gene primers provided the estimated nucleated cell counts. TCRdb's copy holds only in-frame clones and misses some; the assay was immunoSEQ multiplex PCR. V and J calls and clone size come straight from that table; D and trimming were deduced from the DNA. The top ten clones hold approximately 0.79% of a sample with approximately 110,000 clones, about three quarters of them seen once. This chain connects TRBV7-9 to TRBJ2-7; TRBD1 matches 9 bases. The TCR sequence derives from a human donor with acute or convalescent COVID-19. The donor label of this sample is uncertain. The sequencing input was peripheral blood. The CDR3 protein is CASSGQGRPKQYF. The CDR3 coding sequence is TGTGCCAGCAGCGGACAGGGGAGGCCAAAGCAGTACTTC.